The 28 T cell receptor beta chains reported below all come from one sample, sequenced in a study of blood T cell repertoires in COVID-19. TCRdb keeps only in-frame clones here, not all; method: immunoSEQ multiplex PCR. The data contain 150,000 to 250,000 clones, 94% of them singletons. Specimen: peripheral blood. These receptor sequences come from a man aged 25 to 40 with COVID-19, enrolled during active disease.

The J gene is TRBJ1-2, the V gene TRBV11-2, with 12 bases fitting TRBD1. The V gene end was trimmed by 5 bases and the J gene end by 6 bases; junction bases not matched to a gene: 4. CDR1 SGHAT and CDR2 FQNNGV come from the germline V gene. CDR3 length equals 14 residues. CDR3 residues: CASSPGQGAHGYTF. In DNA, the CDR3 is TGTGCCAGCAGCCCGGGACAGGGGGCCCATGGCTACACCTTC.

V is TRBV12-1 and J is TRBJ2-1; the table's D gene call, TRBD1, was not cross checked with the DNA. TRBV12-1 has pseudogene status. CDR3 length: 17 amino acids. The CDR3: CASSFGNNRGPYNEQFF. CDR3 in DNA: TGTGCCAGCAGCTTTGGCAACAACAGGGGGCCCTACAATGAGCAGTTCTTC.

The chain links TRBV12-3 or TRBV12-4 to TRBJ2-1; no reliable D call. V dropped 1 base and J dropped 10 bases, with 11 bases sitting between them. This CDR3 region has 13 residues. The CDR3 bases are TGTGCCAGCAGTTTAGTGGAAAGAGGCGAGCAGTTCTTC. The encoded protein is CASSLVERGEQFF.

The V and J genes are TRBV19 and TRBJ2-3, with unresolved D. Germline assignment: CDR1 LNHDA and CDR2 SQIVND (reference sequence). V was shortened by 3 bases and J by 3 bases, with 10 bases between the two germline ends. The CDR3 contains 14 residues. The CDR3 protein is CASSIRGRTDTQYF. CDR3 in DNA: TGTGCCAGTAGTATTCGCGGAAGAACAGATACGCAGTATTTT.

This rearrangement joins TRBV19 to TRBJ1-4; D may be TRBD1 (5 bases). Germline CDR1 and CDR2: LNHDA and SQIVND (reference sequence). This CDR3 has 15 amino acids. Trimming removed 3 bases at V and 3 bases at J, with 11 bases between. CDR3 nucleotides: TGTGCCAGTAGTATTCGACAGCCTCCTAATGAAAAACTGTTTTTT. Its translation: CASSIRQPPNEKLFF.

This chain uses TRBV10-2 with TRBJ1-1; no clear D. CDR1 and CDR2 from the germline V gene are WSHSY and SAAADI. The V and J ends lost 7 bases and 0 bases respectively, with 15 bases between them. The CDR3 has 15 amino acids. CDR3: CASTPGSHLNTEAFF. CDR3 in DNA: TGCGCCAGCACCCCAGGCTCCCATCTGAACACTGAAGCTTTCTTT.

The rearrangement uses TRBV7-3 and TRBJ2-2; unclear D gene. Trimming removed 1 base from V and 6 bases from J, with 3 bases in between. Germline assignment: CDR1 SGHTA and CDR2 FQGTGA. This CDR3 is built from 12 residues. The CDR3 loop is CASSLISGELFF. The CDR3 DNA is TGTGCCAGCAGCTTAATATCCGGGGAGCTGTTTTTT.

This chain links TRBV10-2 with TRBJ1-5; D remains ambiguous. Germline V gene data show CDR1 as WSHSY and CDR2 as SAAADI. The CDR3 totals 15 residues. Trimming took off 6 bases at V and 3 bases at J, with 15 bases between the two ends. The CDR3 loop is CASSRSAAANQPQHF. The CDR3 DNA sequence: TGCGCCAGCAGCCGGTCGGCGGCAGCCAATCAGCCCCAGCATTTT.

The genes are TRBV3-1 (or the pseudogene TRBV3-2) and TRBJ2-1; 9 bases match TRBD2. The CDR3 length is 16 residues. V lost 1 base and J lost 2; bases outside the gene matches: 3. CDR1 and CDR2 (germline): LGHDT, YNNKEL (reference sequence). In nucleotides, the CDR3 is TGTGCCAGCAGCCAAGGTGCGGGGGGGACCTACAATGAGCAGTTCTTC. The encoded protein is CASSQGAGGTYNEQFF.

The chain joins TRBV21-1 to TRBJ2-7; the table assigns TRBD1, which was not confirmed against the DNA. TRBV21-1 is assigned pseudogene status. The CDR3 contains 15 residues. In nucleotides, the CDR3 is TGTGCCAGCAGCTACCGGGACAGGGGATTGTACGAGCAGTACTTC. Its protein product is CASSYRDRGLYEQYF.

For the CDR3, the DNA is TGTGCCAGCAGCGTAGGACTGCAACCCACAGATACGCAGTATTTT. Its translation is CASSVGLQPTDTQYF. The V and J genes are TRBV9 and TRBJ2-3; D is uncertain. The CDR3 is 15 amino acids. Trimming stripped 0 bases from V and 2 bases from J, with 10 bases between. CDR1 is SGDLS and CDR2 is YYNGEE in the germline V gene.

The chain combines TRBV4-1 with TRBJ2-3; no clear D. Germline loops: CDR1 MGHRA, CDR2 YSYEKL. Trimming removed 1 base from V and 4 bases from J, with 12 bases in between. CDR3 length: 15 amino acids. This CDR3 is CASSQVSTVPDTQYF. The CDR3 coding sequence is TGCGCCAGCAGCCAAGTAAGCACAGTACCAGATACGCAGTATTTT.

The V gene is TRBV5-1, the J gene TRBJ1-1; tentatively, D is TRBD1 (5 bases). The CDR3 extends over 14 amino acids. Trimming shortened V by 5 bases and J by 0 bases, and 11 bases separated the two germline ends. The germline V gene encodes CDR1 SGHRS and CDR2 YFSETQ. CDR3 nucleotide sequence: TGCGCCAGCAGAGTCGGGGGGATGAACACTGAAGCTTTCTTT. This encodes CASRVGGMNTEAFF.

This sequence joins TRBV10-1 and TRBJ1-2; TRBD1 agrees at 7 bases. This CDR3 is 14 amino acids long. Unmatched junction bases numbered 9, after V lost 8 bases and J lost 3 bases. Germline CDR1 and CDR2: WNHNN and SYGVQD (reference sequence). The CDR3 spells CASPRDRIYYGYTF. DNA of the CDR3: TGCGCCAGCCCCCGGGACAGAATCTACTATGGCTACACCTTC.

V usage is TRBV2 and J usage is TRBJ1-5; 8 nucleotides match TRBD1. The CDR3 sequence is 15 residues long. V trimming: 4 bases; J trimming: 5 bases; junction bases outside the gene matches: 7. CDR1 SNHLY and CDR2 FYNNEI come from the germline V gene. In DNA, the CDR3 is TGTGCCAGCAGTGTGGAACAGGGGGGGGATCAGCCCCAGCATTTT. Residues: CASSVEQGGDQPQHF.

V is TRBV7-9 and J is TRBJ1-2; no clear D gene. The CDR3 sequence is 14 residues long. V was clipped by 3 bases and J by 2 bases, with 10 bases between them. Germline V lookup: CDR1 SEHNR, CDR2 FQNEAQ (reference sequence). The CDR3 protein is CASSLTQSNYGYTF. The CDR3 nucleotides read TGTGCCAGCAGCTTGACACAGAGCAACTATGGCTACACCTTC.

This chain connects TRBV2 to TRBJ1-4, with TRBD1 matching over 7 bases. The CDR3 has 14 amino acids. CDR1 is SNHLY, CDR2 FYNNEI, per germline. With V trimmed by 7 bases and J by 7 bases, 9 bases remained unmatched. DNA for the CDR3: TGTGCCAGCATGTTGGACAACAGGGGTGAAAAACTGTTTTTT. Translating gives CASMLDNRGEKLFF.

V gene TRBV10-3 combines with J gene TRBJ2-5, with D perhaps matching TRBD1 (5 bases). The germline V gene has CDR1 ENHRY and CDR2 SYGVKD. V was clipped by 10 bases and J by 5 bases, with 26 bases between them. The CDR3 is made up of 16 amino acids. DNA for the CDR3: TGTGCCACCGCTAGGGGAATCTATAACCCAGAGGAGACCCAGTACTTC. It translates to CATARGIYNPEETQYF.

V is TRBV5-1 and J is TRBJ2-1; 7 positions agree with TRBD1. V lost 0 bases to trimming and J lost 8 bases; unmatched junction nucleotides: 11. Germline loops: CDR1 SGHRS, CDR2 YFSETQ. CDR3 length: 16 amino acids. CDR3 in DNA: TGCGCCAGCAGCTTGGACAGGGGTCTGGGGATGGATGAGCAGTTCTTC. Amino acids: CASSLDRGLGMDEQFF.

This clone came up once. V and J are TRBV5-1 and TRBJ1-1, with no clear D. This CDR3 has 15 amino acids. From germline, CDR1 is SGHRS and CDR2 YFSETQ. V was cut by 0 bases and J by 0 bases, with 9 bases left in between. The chain's CDR3 is CASSLAAGLNTEAFF. The CDR3 DNA reads as TGCGCCAGCAGCTTGGCGGCGGGCCTGAACACTGAAGCTTTCTTT.

A few counts support this clone. The chain uses TRBV5-1 and TRBJ2-7, with D maybe TRBD2 (6 bases). Trimming took off 7 bases at V and 2 bases at J, with 16 bases between the two ends. Germline-derived CDR1 and CDR2 are SGHRS and YFSETQ. This CDR3 has 14 residues. CDR3 region: CASAPGLTTYEQYF. In DNA form, the CDR3 reads TGCGCCAGCGCCCCGGGACTGACGACCTACGAGCAGTACTTC.

This sequence joins TRBV7-3 and TRBJ2-1; a possible D gene is TRBD2 (6 bases). The V gene's germline CDR1 is SGHTA and CDR2 FQGTGA. The V end lost 6 bases, the J end lost 0 bases, and 12 bases lay between the germline ends. The CDR3 is 15 amino acids. The CDR3 sequence: CASRRGGVSYNEQFF. The CDR3 DNA reads TGTGCCAGCAGGAGAGGCGGGGTCTCCTACAATGAGCAGTTCTTC.

The V and J genes are TRBV6-5 and TRBJ1-5, with no clear D. The CDR3 runs 12 residues. The germline CDR1 and CDR2 sequences are MNHEY and SVGAGI. Trimming removed 6 bases from V and 1 base from J, with 4 bases in between. As DNA, the CDR3 is TGTGCCAGCAGCCGGAGCAATCAGCCCCAGCATTTT. Translating gives CASSRSNQPQHF.

The chain combines TRBV7-6 with TRBJ2-1; the match to TRBD2 covers 12 bases. Germline CDR1 reads SGHVS; CDR2 reads FNYEAQ. The CDR3 is 17 residues long. V lost 4 bases to trimming and J lost 7 bases; unmatched junction nucleotides: 11. CDR3: CASSSPLAGGQGNEQFF. CDR3 bases: TGTGCCAGCAGCTCCCCTCTAGCGGGGGGGCAGGGGAATGAGCAGTTCTTC.

The rearrangement uses TRBV7-3 and TRBJ2-6; 10 bases are a match to TRBD1. The V gene's germline CDR1 is SGHTA and CDR2 FQGTGA. The CDR3 is 21 amino acids. The J segment lost 0 bases and the V segment lost 2 bases, leaving 13 bases of the junction unmatched. Here the CDR3 DNA reads TGTGCCAGCAGCTTAGGTTCTTTAGGGACAGGGGACCTCTCTGGGGCCAACGTCCTGACTTTC. Amino acid sequence: CASSLGSLGTGDLSGANVLTF.

V is TRBV29-1 and J is TRBJ1-2; 7 positions agree with TRBD1. The V gene end was trimmed by 5 bases and the J gene end by 3 bases; junction bases not matched to a gene: 3. Per germline, CDR1 SQVTM and CDR2 ANQGSEA. There are 12 residues in the CDR3. The CDR3 loop reads CSVQGQYYGYTF. The CDR3 DNA follows: TGCAGCGTTCAGGGACAGTACTATGGCTACACCTTC.

This chain joins TRBV5-1 and TRBJ2-2, with 11 bases fitting TRBD1. CDR3 length: 14 amino acids. Germline values: CDR1 SGHRS, CDR2 YFSETQ. The V gene end was trimmed by 4 bases and the J gene end by 6 bases; junction bases not matched to a gene: 2. CDR3 sequence reads: CASSKDRGPGELFF. The CDR3 DNA is TGCGCCAGCAGCAAGGACAGGGGGCCCGGGGAGCTGTTTTTT. The variable domain in full, with the rest retrieved from reference TRBV5-1 and TRBJ2-2, is KAGVTQTPRYLIKTRGQQVTLSCSPISGHRSVSWYQQTPGQGLQFLFEYFSETQRNKGNFPGRFSGRQFSNSRSEMNVSTLELGDSALYLCASSKDRGPGELFFGEGSRLTVL.

The chain links TRBV10-3 to TRBJ1-2; possibly TRBD1 for D (5 bases). V lost 0 bases, J lost 0 bases, and 11 bases lay in between. This CDR3 is 16 amino acids long. Germline loops: CDR1 ENHRY, CDR2 SYGVKD. The CDR3 loop is CAISESPQGSNYGYTF. For the CDR3, the DNA is TGTGCCATCAGTGAGTCCCCCCAGGGCTCTAACTATGGCTACACCTTC.